Each of the 11 T cell receptor beta chains below was sequenced from the same sample in a study of cytomegalovirus exposure and HLA in healthy donors. Assay used: immunoSEQ multiplex PCR; TCRdb lists only in-frame clones, some missing. There are 90,000 to 100,000 clones in the sample; around 88% occur only once, and 3% to 4.5% lies in the top ten. The sample was PBMCs. Receptors originate from a woman aged 30 to 39 in good health and CMV-seronegative.

This clone was detected only a few times. CDR3 nucleotides: TGTGCCAGCTCACCGCGCGGGGGAATCAACGAGCAGTACTTC. As protein: CASSPRGGINEQYF. The rearrangement links TRBV18 to TRBJ2-7; 7 nucleotides agree with TRBD2. Losses at the gene ends were 3 bases for V and 5 bases for J; bases not matched to a gene: 7. Per the germline V gene, CDR1 is KGHSH and CDR2 is LQKENI. The CDR3 is 14 residues long.

The V call is TRBV11-1, the J call TRBJ1-2, with unresolved D. Trimming cost V 1 base and J 4 bases, with 4 bases left between them. Germline values: CDR1 SGHAT, CDR2 FQDESV (reference sequence). This CDR3 is built from 12 residues. This CDR3 is CASSLGGYGYTF. CDR3 DNA sequence: TGTGCCAGCAGCTTAGGAGGCTATGGCTACACCTTC.

This chain joins TRBV7-6 and TRBJ2-3; D remains unclear. Deletions cut 2 bases from V and 1 base from J, with 7 bases between. The germline V gene encodes CDR1 SGHVS and CDR2 FNYEAQ. There are 14 residues in the CDR3. CDR3 DNA sequence: TGTGCCAGCAGCTTAACTTACCGCACAGATACGCAGTATTTT. This sequence encodes CASSLTYRTDTQYF.

This clone was seen a single time. The chain couples TRBV15 to TRBJ1-2; TRBD1 agrees at 7 bases. V trimming: 1 base; J trimming: 3 bases; junction bases outside the gene matches: 11. CDR3 length: 17 residues. Germline V gene sequence: CDR1 LNHNV, CDR2 YYDKDF (reference sequence). The CDR3 nucleotides read TGTGCCACCAGCAGAGTTCCCCCCGGACAGGAATACTATGGCTACACCTTC. This translates into CATSRVPPGQEYYGYTF.

V gene TRBV5-1 combines with J gene TRBJ1-1; weak D call: TRBD1 (6 bases). CDR3 length equals 15 residues. The V and J ends lost 7 bases and 0 bases respectively, with 16 bases between them. Germline CDR1 and CDR2: SGHRS and YFSETQ. For the CDR3, the DNA is TGCGCCAGCCGGGAGGGGGGCGCCATGAACACTGAAGCTTTCTTT. This encodes CASREGGAMNTEAFF. Looking up the rest from reference TRBV5-1 and TRBJ1-1 gives the full variable domain: KAGVTQTPRYLIKTRGQQVTLSCSPISGHRSVSWYQQTPGQGLQFLFEYFSETQRNKGNFPGRFSGRQFSNSRSEMNVSTLELGDSALYLCASREGGAMNTEAFFGQGTRLTVV.

The V and J genes are TRBV5-4 and TRBJ2-7; 9 nucleotides agree with TRBD1. V was pared by 1 base and J by 0 bases, with 17 bases of the junction left unmatched. The CDR3 extends over 20 amino acids. Per germline, CDR1 SGHNT and CDR2 YYREEE (reference sequence). The CDR3 coding sequence is TGTGCCAGCAGCTTGTTCGTGTGGACAGGGGCGAAAATTAGCTCCTACGAGCAGTACTTC. The encoded protein is CASSLFVWTGAKISSYEQYF.

The CDR3, as DNA: TGTGCCAGCAGTCCCCTATTCGGTGAGCAGTTCTTC. This translates into CASSPLFGEQFF. V and J are TRBV6-5 and TRBJ2-1; the D is unclear. The CDR3 is made up of 12 amino acids. In germline, CDR1 is MNHEY, CDR2 SVGAGI. V lost 5 bases and J 9 bases, leaving 11 bases between the germline ends.

The rearrangement links TRBV7-3 to TRBJ2-1; no firm D call. Trimming left V 2 bases short and J 6 bases short, with 11 bases between. Germline loops: CDR1 SGHTA, CDR2 FQGTGA. The CDR3 runs 14 residues. CDR3 loop: CASSLGLAGNEQFF. Here the CDR3 DNA reads TGTGCCAGCAGCTTAGGGTTAGCCGGCAATGAGCAGTTCTTC.

The chain couples TRBV2 to TRBJ2-5; 7 bases agree with TRBD2. Germline values: CDR1 SNHLY, CDR2 FYNNEI. V was pared by 2 bases and J by 2 bases, with 11 bases of the junction left unmatched. The CDR3 length is 17 residues. The CDR3 sequence: CASSELGGGIVQETQYF. In nucleotides, the CDR3 is TGTGCCAGCAGTGAATTGGGCGGGGGTATCGTTCAAGAGACCCAGTACTTC.

The V gene is TRBV29-1, the J gene TRBJ2-5; no firm D call. Between the trimmed V and J ends, which lost 4 bases and 1 base, there was a span of 7 bases. Germline CDR1 and CDR2: SQVTM and ANQGSEA. The CDR3 spans 12 residues. The CDR3 nucleotides are TGCAGCGTTGGAGCTCTCCAAGAGACCCAGTACTTC. Amino acids: CSVGALQETQYF.

V and J are TRBV7-8 and TRBJ1-2; possibly TRBD1 for D (5 bases). The CDR3 consists of 14 residues. The germline V gene encodes CDR1 SGHVS and CDR2 FQNEAQ. Trimming removed 3 bases from V and 8 bases from J, with 16 bases in between. The CDR3: CASSFLGGGEGYTF. CDR3 coding DNA: TGTGCCAGCAGCTTCTTAGGTGGGGGGGAGGGCTACACCTTC.